The 13 T cell receptor beta chains presented below share a single source sample, sequenced in a study of T-cell memory formation after mild COVID-19. TCRdb re-analysed the 5' RACE reads in MiXCR, keeping a single row per CDR3 protein. The sample shows about 290,000 distinct CDR3 sequences, about 16% of them seen only once. Sequenced sample: PBMCs or a T cell subset sorted from them (not recorded which). The receptors stem from a man between 18 and 29 years old who had mild COVID-19 (a few samples of this study predate the infection). Cell type and time point are not known.

A remark on this clonotype: Its ends do not fully match the called genes, so a read error is possible. The chain has TRBV12-3 or TRBV12-4 and TRBJ1-5; tentatively, D is TRBD1 (6 bases). The CDR3 consists of 14 residues. The CDR3 here is CASLDSLGDHPQHF. Written as DNA, the CDR3 is TGTGCCAGCCTGGACAGTCTCGGGGATCATCCCCAGCATTTT.

This clonotype was seen more than once but under ten times. V is TRBV6-1 and J is TRBJ1-5, with TRBD1 matching over 9 bases. CDR1 MNHNS and CDR2 SASEGT come from the germline V gene. The CDR3 contains 14 residues. The trim removed 10 bases at V and 7 bases at J, leaving 11 bases unmatched. The CDR3 region is CATGADRGVQPQHF. The CDR3 region has the DNA TGTGCCACGGGGGCAGACAGGGGGGTCCAGCCCCAGCATTTT.

The CDR3 nucleotides read TGCGCCAGCAGCCCGGGGACAGCCTTTAACTATGGCTACACCTTC. Amino acid sequence: CASSPGTAFNYGYTF. V and J are TRBV4-1 and TRBJ1-2, with 7 bases aligning to TRBD1. Trimming at V came to 4 bases and at J to 1 base, leaving 6 bases not matched to a gene. From germline, CDR1 is MGHRA and CDR2 YSYEKL. The CDR3 is 15 residues long.

The table lists this clonotype with a few counts. The chain is built from TRBV24-1 and TRBJ2-5; D gene unclear. V shed 6 bases and J shed 5 bases, with 6 bases lying between them. The CDR3 loop spans 11 amino acids. The germline V gene has CDR1 KGHDR and CDR2 SFDVKD. The CDR3 DNA follows: TGTGCCACCAGTTCGTCGGAGACCCAGTACTTC. It translates to CATSSSETQYF.

In its sample, this clonotype was seen a few times. V and J are TRBV10-1 and TRBJ2-1; D is uncertain. Germline CDR1 WNHNN, CDR2 SYGVQD (reference sequence). CDR3 length: 12 residues. V lost 4 bases and J lost 8, with 9 bases in between. CDR3 residues: CASSGGPDEQFF. In DNA, the CDR3 is TGCGCCAGCAGTGGCGGTCCCGATGAGCAGTTCTTC.

This clonotype has a handful of counts. The rearrangement joins TRBV28 to TRBJ2-2; the match to TRBD2 covers 7 bases. CDR3 length equals 12 residues. Germline V CDR1 and CDR2: MDHEN, SYDVKM. Germline trimming cut 8 bases from V and 6 bases from J; bases unmatched to any gene: 3. The CDR3: CASGGGAGELFF. Here the CDR3 DNA reads TGTGCCAGCGGGGGGGGTGCCGGGGAGCTGTTTTTT.

The V call is TRBV9, the J call TRBJ2-7, with 7 bases lining up with TRBD1. V lost 4 bases to trimming and J lost 3 bases; unmatched junction nucleotides: 13. The CDR3 contains 16 residues. From germline, CDR1 is SGDLS and CDR2 YYNGEE. CDR3 sequence reads: CASSPTPGTAVYEQYF. The CDR3 region has the DNA TGTGCCAGCAGCCCTACCCCGGGGACAGCAGTCTACGAGCAGTACTTC.

This clonotype has a handful of counts. The chain links TRBV7-6 to TRBJ1-1; TRBD1 matches 8 bases. Germline values: CDR1 SGHVS, CDR2 FNYEAQ. This CDR3 comprises 16 residues. The V segment lost 4 bases and the J segment 1 base; nucleotides outside the gene matches: 8. CDR3 in DNA: TGTGCCAGCAGCTATCAGGGGGCCCGACCGAACACTGAAGCTTTCTTT. Translating gives CASSYQGARPNTEAFF.

This clonotype was seen a few times. The rearrangement links TRBV7-9 to TRBJ2-7, with D possibly being TRBD1 or TRBD2 (5 bases each). This CDR3 region has 14 residues. V was cut by 1 base and J by 7 bases, with 14 bases left in between. Germline V CDR1 and CDR2: SEHNR, FQNEAQ (reference sequence). The CDR3 nucleotides read TGTGCCAGCAGCTTAGGGCAGGGCCCGGGAGAGCAGTACTTC. This gives the protein CASSLGQGPGEQYF.

This clonotype was seen a handful of times. The V gene is TRBV7-2, the J gene TRBJ1-1, with D uncertain. The V gene's germline CDR1 is SGHTA and CDR2 FQGNSA. V lost 4 bases, J lost 5 bases, and 11 bases lay in between. The CDR3 runs to 13 residues. The CDR3: CASSSGMVTEAFF. CDR3 sequence (DNA): TGTGCCAGCAGCTCCGGTATGGTGACTGAAGCTTTCTTT.

The chain joins TRBV25-1 to TRBJ2-5, with a possible D match to TRBD2 (6 bases). V shed 2 bases and J shed 4 bases, with 8 bases lying between them. CDR3 size: 13 residues. Germline CDR1 and CDR2: MGHDK and SYGVNS. This CDR3 reads CASSEGGSETQYF. CDR3 bases: TGTGCCAGCAGTGAAGGGGGGTCAGAGACCCAGTACTTC.

The CDR3 DNA reads as TGTGCCACCAGCGACCCGGGACAGGCGAAGGACGAGCAGTACGTC. It codes for CATSDPGQAKDEQYV. The chain has TRBV24-1 and TRBJ2-7; 8 bases align to TRBD1. Per the germline V gene, CDR1 is KGHDR and CDR2 is SFDVKD. With 7 bases clipped from V and 5 bases from J, the junction kept 12 bases outside the gene matches. The CDR3 contains 15 residues.

This clonotype has more than one count but fewer than ten. The J gene is TRBJ2-2, the V gene TRBV7-8; D perhaps matches TRBD1 (6 bases). CDR3 size: 14 residues. The germline V and J ends were trimmed by 5 bases and 1 base, with 8 bases remaining between them. The germline V gene encodes CDR1 SGHVS and CDR2 FQNEAQ. The CDR3 coding sequence is TGTGCCAGCAGCCAGGACAGGAACACCGGGGAGCTGTTTTTT. This encodes CASSQDRNTGELFF.